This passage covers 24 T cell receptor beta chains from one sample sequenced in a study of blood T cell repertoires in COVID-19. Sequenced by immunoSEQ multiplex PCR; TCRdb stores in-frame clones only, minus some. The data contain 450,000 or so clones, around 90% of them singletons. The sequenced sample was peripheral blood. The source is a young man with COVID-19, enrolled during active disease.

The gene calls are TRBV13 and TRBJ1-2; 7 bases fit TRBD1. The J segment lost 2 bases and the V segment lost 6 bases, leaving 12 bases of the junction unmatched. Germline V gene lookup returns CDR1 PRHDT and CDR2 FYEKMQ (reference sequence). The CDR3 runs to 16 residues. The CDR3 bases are TGTGCCAGCAGTCCAGGACGGGACAGCTCAAACTATGGCTACACCTTC. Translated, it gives CASSPGRDSSNYGYTF.

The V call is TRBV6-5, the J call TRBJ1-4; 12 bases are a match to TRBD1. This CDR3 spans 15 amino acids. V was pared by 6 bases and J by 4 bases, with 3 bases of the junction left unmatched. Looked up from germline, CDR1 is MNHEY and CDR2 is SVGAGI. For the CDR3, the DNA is TGTGCCAGCAGGGGGACAGGGGGCGATAATGAAAAACTGTTTTTT. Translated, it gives CASRGTGGDNEKLFF.

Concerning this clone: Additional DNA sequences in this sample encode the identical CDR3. CDR3 in amino acids: CASSPGTGTYEQYF. The DNA of the CDR3 is TGCGCCAGCAGTCCCGGGACAGGGACCTACGAGCAGTACTTC. J is TRBJ2-7 and V is TRBV5-1; TRBD1 matches 9 bases. The CDR3 loop spans 14 amino acids. Germline lookup yields CDR1 SGHRS and CDR2 YFSETQ. Losses at the gene ends were 5 bases for V and 2 bases for J; bases not matched to a gene: 5.

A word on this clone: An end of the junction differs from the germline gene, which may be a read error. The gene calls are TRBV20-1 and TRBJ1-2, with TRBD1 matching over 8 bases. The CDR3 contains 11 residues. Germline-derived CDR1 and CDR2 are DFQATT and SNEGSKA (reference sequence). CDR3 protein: CSARVRTGNPF. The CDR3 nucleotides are TGCAGTGCTAGAGTTCGGACAGGGAACCCCTTC.

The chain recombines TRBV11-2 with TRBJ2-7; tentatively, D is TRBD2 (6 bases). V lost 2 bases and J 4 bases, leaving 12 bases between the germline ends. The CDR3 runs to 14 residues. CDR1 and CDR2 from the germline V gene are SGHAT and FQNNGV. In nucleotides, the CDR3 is TGTGCCAGCAGCTTAAGGTGGGGACTTTACGAGCAGTACTTC. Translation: CASSLRWGLYEQYF.

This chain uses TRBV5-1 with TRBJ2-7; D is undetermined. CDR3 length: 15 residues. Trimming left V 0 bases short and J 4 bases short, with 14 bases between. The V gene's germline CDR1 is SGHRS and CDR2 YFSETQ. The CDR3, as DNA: TGCGCCAGCAGCTTGGAAGCGTCCCAAAATTACGAGCAGTACTTC. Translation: CASSLEASQNYEQYF. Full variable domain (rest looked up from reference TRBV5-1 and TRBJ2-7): KAGVTQTPRYLIKTRGQQVTLSCSPISGHRSVSWYQQTPGQGLQFLFEYFSETQRNKGNFPGRFSGRQFSNSRSEMNVSTLELGDSALYLCASSLEASQNYEQYFGPGTRLTVT.

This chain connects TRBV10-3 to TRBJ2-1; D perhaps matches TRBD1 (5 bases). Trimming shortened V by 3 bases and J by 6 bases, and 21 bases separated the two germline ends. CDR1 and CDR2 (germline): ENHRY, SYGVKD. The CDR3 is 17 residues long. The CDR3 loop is CAISDYAGIRAANEQFF. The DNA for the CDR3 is TGTGCCATCAGTGATTACGCAGGGATTCGGGCGGCCAATGAGCAGTTCTTC.

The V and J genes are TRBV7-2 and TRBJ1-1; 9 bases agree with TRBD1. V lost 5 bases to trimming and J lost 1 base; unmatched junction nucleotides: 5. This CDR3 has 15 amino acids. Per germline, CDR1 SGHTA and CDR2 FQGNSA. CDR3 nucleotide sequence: TGTGCCAGCAGCCCCGGGACAGGGCGGAACACTGAAGCTTTCTTT. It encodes CASSPGTGRNTEAFF.

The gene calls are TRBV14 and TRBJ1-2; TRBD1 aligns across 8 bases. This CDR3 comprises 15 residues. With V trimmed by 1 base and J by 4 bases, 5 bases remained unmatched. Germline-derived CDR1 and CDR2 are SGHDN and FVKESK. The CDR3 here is CASSQAGTGLYGYTF. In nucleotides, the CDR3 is TGTGCCAGCAGCCAAGCCGGGACAGGTCTCTATGGCTACACCTTC.

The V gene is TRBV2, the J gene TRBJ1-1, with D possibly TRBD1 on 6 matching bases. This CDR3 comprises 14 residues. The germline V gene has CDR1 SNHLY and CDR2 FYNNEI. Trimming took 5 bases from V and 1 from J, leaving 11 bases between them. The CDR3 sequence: CASSTQGGNTEAFF. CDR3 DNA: TGTGCCAGCAGTACACAGGGTGGGAACACTGAAGCTTTCTTT. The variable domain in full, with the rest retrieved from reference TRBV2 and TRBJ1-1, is EPEVTQTPSHQVTQMGQEVILRCVPISNHLYFYWYRQILGQKVEFLVSFYNNEISEKSEIFDDQFSVERPDGSNFTLKIRSTKLEDSAMYFCASSTQGGNTEAFFGQGTRLTVV.

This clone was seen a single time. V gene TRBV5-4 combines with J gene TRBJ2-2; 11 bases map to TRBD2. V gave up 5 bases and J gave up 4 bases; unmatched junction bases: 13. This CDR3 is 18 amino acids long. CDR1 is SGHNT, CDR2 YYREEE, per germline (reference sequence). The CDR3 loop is CASSSPSSGRTSTGELFF. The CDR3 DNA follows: TGTGCCAGCAGTTCCCCATCTAGCGGGAGGACCTCCACCGGGGAGCTGTTTTTT. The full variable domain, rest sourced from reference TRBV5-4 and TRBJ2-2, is ETGVTQSPTHLIKTRGQQVTLRCSSQSGHNTVSWYQQALGQGPQFIFQYYREEENGRGNFPPRFSGLQFPNYSSELNVNALELDDSALYLCASSSPSSGRTSTGELFFGEGSRLTVL.

As DNA, the CDR3 is TGTGCCAGCAGTCGCCAAGGGGAGGGCGAGCAGTACTTC. Translation: CASSRQGEGEQYF. V and J are TRBV6-5 and TRBJ2-7, with 7 bases lining up with TRBD2. Germline loops: CDR1 MNHEY, CDR2 SVGAGI. Germline trimming cut 5 bases from V and 6 bases from J; bases unmatched to any gene: 7. This CDR3 spans 13 amino acids.

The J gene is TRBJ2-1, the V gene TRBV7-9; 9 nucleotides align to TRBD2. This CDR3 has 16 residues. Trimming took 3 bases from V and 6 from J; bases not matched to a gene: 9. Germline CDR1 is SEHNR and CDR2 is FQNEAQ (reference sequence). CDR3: CASSFYGGGARNEQFF. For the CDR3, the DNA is TGTGCCAGCAGCTTCTATGGCGGGGGGGCCCGCAATGAGCAGTTCTTC.

The CDR3 protein is CASSVSGTPKAGELFF. CDR3 DNA: TGTGCCAGCAGTGTTTCCGGGACTCCTAAGGCCGGGGAGCTGTTTTTT. The V call is TRBV6-2 or TRBV6-3, the J call TRBJ2-2, with a weak D call TRBD2 (6 bases). The germline V and J ends were trimmed by 5 bases and 6 bases, with 19 bases remaining between them. CDR3 length: 16 residues. Germline V gene data show CDR1 as MNHEY and CDR2 as SVGEGT.

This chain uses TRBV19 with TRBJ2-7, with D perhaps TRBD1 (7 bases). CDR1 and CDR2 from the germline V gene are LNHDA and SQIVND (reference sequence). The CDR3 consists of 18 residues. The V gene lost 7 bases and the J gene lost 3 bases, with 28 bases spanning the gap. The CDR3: CASTKKAGTAQYLYEQYF. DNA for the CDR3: TGTGCCAGTACCAAAAAGGCGGGGACAGCTCAATACCTCTACGAGCAGTACTTC.

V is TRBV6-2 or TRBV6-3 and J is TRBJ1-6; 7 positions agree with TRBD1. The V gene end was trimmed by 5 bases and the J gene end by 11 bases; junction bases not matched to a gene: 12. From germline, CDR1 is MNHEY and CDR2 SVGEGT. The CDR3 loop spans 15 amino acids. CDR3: CASSRGDSPSTPLHF. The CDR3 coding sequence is TGTGCCAGCAGTAGGGGGGACAGTCCCTCAACACCCCTCCACTTT.

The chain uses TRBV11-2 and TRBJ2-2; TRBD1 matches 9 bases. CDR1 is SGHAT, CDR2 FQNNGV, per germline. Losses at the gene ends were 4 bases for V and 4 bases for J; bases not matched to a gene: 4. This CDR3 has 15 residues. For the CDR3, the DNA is TGTGCCAGCAGCTCAGGGACAGGGAGCACCGGGGAGCTGTTTTTT. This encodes CASSSGTGSTGELFF. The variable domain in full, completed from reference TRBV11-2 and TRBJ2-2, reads EAGVAQSPRYKIIEKRQSVAFWCNPISGHATLYWYQQILGQGPKLLIQFQNNGVVDDSQLPKDRFSAERLKGVDSTLKIQPAKLEDSAVYLCASSSGTGSTGELFFGEGSRLTVL.

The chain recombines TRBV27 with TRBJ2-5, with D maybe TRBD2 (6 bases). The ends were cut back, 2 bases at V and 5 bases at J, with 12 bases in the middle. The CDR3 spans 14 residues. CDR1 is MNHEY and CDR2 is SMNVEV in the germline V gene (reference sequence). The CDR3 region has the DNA TGTGCCAGCAGTTTAGGGGGGTTGGGGGAGACCCAGTACTTC. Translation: CASSLGGLGETQYF.

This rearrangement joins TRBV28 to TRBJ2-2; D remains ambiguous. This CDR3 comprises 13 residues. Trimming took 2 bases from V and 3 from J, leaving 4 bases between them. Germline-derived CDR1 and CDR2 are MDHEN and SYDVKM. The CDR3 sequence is CASSLLDTGELFF. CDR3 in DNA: TGTGCCAGCAGTTTACTAGACACCGGGGAGCTGTTTTTT.

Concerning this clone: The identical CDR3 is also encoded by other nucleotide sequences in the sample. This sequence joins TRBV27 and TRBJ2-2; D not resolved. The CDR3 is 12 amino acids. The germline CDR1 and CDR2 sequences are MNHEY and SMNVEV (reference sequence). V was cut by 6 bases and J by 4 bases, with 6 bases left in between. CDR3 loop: CASSLRTGELFF. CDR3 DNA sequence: TGTGCCAGCAGCCTACGCACCGGGGAGCTGTTTTTT.

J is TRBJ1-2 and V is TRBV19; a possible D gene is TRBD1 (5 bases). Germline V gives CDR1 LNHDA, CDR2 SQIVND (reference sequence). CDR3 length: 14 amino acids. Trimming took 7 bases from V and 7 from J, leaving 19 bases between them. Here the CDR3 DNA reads TGTGCCAGTATGCCCACAGGCGCTCTCGGTGGCTACACCTTC. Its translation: CASMPTGALGGYTF.

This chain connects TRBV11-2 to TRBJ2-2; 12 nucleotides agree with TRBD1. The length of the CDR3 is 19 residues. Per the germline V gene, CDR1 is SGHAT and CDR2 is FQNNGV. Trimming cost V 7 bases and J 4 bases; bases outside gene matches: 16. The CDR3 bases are TGTGCCAGCAAATACAAGCCGGGACAGGGGGCCTTCAGCACCGGGGAGCTGTTTTTT. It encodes CASKYKPGQGAFSTGELFF. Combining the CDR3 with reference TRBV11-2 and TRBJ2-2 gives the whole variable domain EAGVAQSPRYKIIEKRQSVAFWCNPISGHATLYWYQQILGQGPKLLIQFQNNGVVDDSQLPKDRFSAERLKGVDSTLKIQPAKLEDSAVYLCASKYKPGQGAFSTGELFFGEGSRLTVL.

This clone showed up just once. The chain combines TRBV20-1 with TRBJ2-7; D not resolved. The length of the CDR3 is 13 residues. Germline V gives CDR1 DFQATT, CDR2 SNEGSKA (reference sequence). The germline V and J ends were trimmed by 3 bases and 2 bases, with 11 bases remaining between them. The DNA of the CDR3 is TGCAGTGCTAGTTGGGCGTCCCCCTACGAGCAGTACTTC. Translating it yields CSASWASPYEQYF.

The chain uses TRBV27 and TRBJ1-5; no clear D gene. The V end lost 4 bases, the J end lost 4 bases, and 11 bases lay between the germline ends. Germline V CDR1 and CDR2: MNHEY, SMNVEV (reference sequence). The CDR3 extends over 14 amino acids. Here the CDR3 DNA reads TGTGCCAGCAGTTCCATGGTACGGAATCAGCCCCAGCATTTT. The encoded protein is CASSSMVRNQPQHF.